One sample yielded the 22 T cell receptor beta chains listed below, sequenced in a study of blood T cell repertoires in COVID-19. The protocol was immunoSEQ multiplex PCR, while the TCRdb copy is restricted to in-frame clones and leaves out a portion. This sample has approximately 440,000 clones; 90% occur once, and the top ten carry around 0.6%. Sequenced input: PBMCs or T cells enriched from blood (not recorded which). The receptors derive from a man aged 18-30 years who had recovered from COVID-19.

The rearrangement joins TRBV2 to TRBJ1-5; no clear D. This CDR3 is built from 12 residues. Germline lookup yields CDR1 SNHLY and CDR2 FYNNEI. The germline V and J ends were trimmed by 5 bases and 6 bases, with 8 bases remaining between them. As DNA, the CDR3 is TGTGCCAGCAGTCGGGAAGCTCAGCCCCAGCATTTT. It translates to CASSREAQPQHF.

The chain links TRBV11-1 to TRBJ1-6, with D perhaps matching TRBD1 (5 bases). Germline loops: CDR1 SGHAT, CDR2 FQDESV (reference sequence). Trimming pared 3 bases from V and 10 bases from J, leaving 13 bases between. There are 14 residues in the CDR3. CDR3 coding DNA: TGTGCCAGCAGCTTCGGCCAGGGAGGCTCACCCCTCCACTTT. The encoded protein is CASSFGQGGSPLHF.

This rearrangement joins TRBV29-1 to TRBJ2-7, with TRBD2 matching 7 bases. Per germline, CDR1 SQVTM and CDR2 ANQGSEA. Unmatched junction bases numbered 9, after V lost 6 bases and J lost 1 base. The CDR3 covers 14 residues. The CDR3 region has the DNA TGCAGCGTCGCCGGCGGGAGTAATTCCTACGAGCAGTACTTC. This translates into CSVAGGSNSYEQYF.

The V and J genes are TRBV9 and TRBJ1-6; D is possibly TRBD1 (6 bases). The CDR3 sequence is 14 residues long. CDR1 is SGDLS and CDR2 is YYNGEE in the germline V gene. Trimming shortened V by 4 bases and J by 6 bases, and 11 bases separated the two germline ends. This CDR3 is CASSQWGPNSPLHF. The DNA of the CDR3 is TGTGCCAGCAGCCAGTGGGGGCCTAATTCACCCCTCCACTTT.

The chain links TRBV19 to TRBJ2-3; 9 bases map to TRBD1. J was trimmed by 4 bases and V by 8 bases; bases with no gene match: 4. CDR1 is LNHDA, CDR2 SQIVND, per germline (reference sequence). This CDR3 is built from 13 residues. This chain's CDR3 is CASRDRGADTQYF. Here the CDR3 DNA reads TGTGCCAGTCGTGACAGGGGGGCAGATACGCAGTATTTT.

This rearrangement joins TRBV5-1 to TRBJ2-5; 12 nucleotides align to TRBD1. V shed 4 bases, J shed 4 bases, and the junction held 8 bases outside the gene matches. There are 16 residues in the CDR3. Germline-derived CDR1 and CDR2 are SGHRS and YFSETQ. The chain's CDR3 is CASSRLGTGGRETQYF. The CDR3 DNA follows: TGCGCCAGCAGCCGTTTGGGGACAGGGGGCAGAGAGACCCAGTACTTC.

The rearrangement joins TRBV2 to TRBJ1-1; 7 bases line up with TRBD1. The length of the CDR3 is 14 residues. Looked up from germline, CDR1 is SNHLY and CDR2 is FYNNEI. The junction had 6 bases not matched to a gene; V was cut back by 8 bases and J by 0 bases. The CDR3 protein is CASLRDRMNTEAFF. As DNA, the CDR3 is TGTGCCAGCCTGCGGGACAGAATGAACACTGAAGCTTTCTTT.

The gene calls are TRBV15 and TRBJ2-1; no definite D call. The germline gives CDR1 LNHNV, CDR2 YYDKDF (reference sequence). The CDR3 extends over 13 amino acids. V was clipped by 4 bases and J by 3 bases, with 7 bases between them. CDR3 amino acids: CATSIDIYNEQFF. CDR3 nucleotide sequence: TGTGCCACCAGCATAGACATCTACAATGAGCAGTTCTTC.

Worth noting for this clone: A junction end diverges from the germline sequence, so it may reflect a read error. The chain employs TRBV6-1 and TRBJ2-7; 7 bases line up with TRBD1. This CDR3 has 15 amino acids. In germline, CDR1 is MNHNS, CDR2 SASEGT. The CDR3 region has the DNA TGTGCCAGCAGCGAAGACAGGGACCCCCTGGGCGAGCAGTACTTC. Its protein product is CASSEDRDPLGEQYF.

The rearrangement joins TRBV4-1 to TRBJ1-6; no clear D. V dropped 2 bases and J dropped 0 bases, with 5 bases sitting between them. CDR1 is MGHRA, CDR2 YSYEKL, per germline. The CDR3 totals 15 residues. The chain's CDR3 is CASSQRSSYNSPLHF. The CDR3 DNA is TGCGCCAGCAGCCAAAGGAGCTCCTATAATTCACCCCTCCACTTT.

This clone has just one count. The chain couples TRBV7-8 to TRBJ2-2; TRBD2 agrees at 11 bases. The CDR3 runs to 19 residues. The trim removed 0 bases at V and 3 bases at J, leaving 9 bases unmatched. Germline CDR1 and CDR2: SGHVS and FQNEAQ. The CDR3 DNA reads TGTGCCAGCAGCTTAGCCCGACTAGCGGGAAAATTGGACACCGGGGAGCTGTTTTTT. Its protein is CASSLARLAGKLDTGELFF.

In nucleotides, the CDR3 is TGTGCCAGCAGTGAACGGGGAAGGTGGGATGGCTACACCTTC. It translates to CASSERGRWDGYTF. The J gene is TRBJ1-2, the V gene TRBV6-1; no clear D. Trimming pared 2 bases from V and 6 bases from J, leaving 13 bases between. The CDR3 runs 14 residues. Germline CDR1 and CDR2: MNHNS and SASEGT.

This chain links TRBV7-8 with TRBJ1-4; no reliable D call. Germline values: CDR1 SGHVS, CDR2 FQNEAQ. The CDR3 runs 13 residues. V was pared by 1 base and J by 4 bases, with 4 bases between. CDR3 loop: CASSLVSNEKLFF. The CDR3, as DNA: TGTGCCAGCAGCTTAGTCAGTAATGAAAAACTGTTTTTT.

The V and J genes are TRBV5-1 and TRBJ1-2, with D possibly being TRBD1 (5 bases). This CDR3 is 15 amino acids long. Germline lookup yields CDR1 SGHRS and CDR2 YFSETQ. V lost 0 bases, J lost 4 bases, and 13 bases lay in between. Here the CDR3 DNA reads TGCGCCAGCAGCTTGGGGAGAGACAGAGCCTATGGCTACACCTTC. Protein product: CASSLGRDRAYGYTF.

This clone was seen a few times. The rearrangement uses TRBV11-2 and TRBJ2-7; TRBD1 aligns across 7 bases. Germline-derived CDR1 and CDR2 are SGHAT and FQNNGV. The junction had 9 bases not matched to a gene; V was cut back by 4 bases and J by 3 bases. The CDR3 contains 15 residues. The CDR3 spells CASSSQETGYYEQYF. The CDR3 DNA is TGTGCCAGCAGCTCTCAAGAGACAGGGTACTACGAGCAGTACTTC.

The gene calls are TRBV28 and TRBJ2-2, with TRBD2 matching 11 bases. Germline V CDR1 and CDR2: MDHEN, SYDVKM. The junction had 24 bases not matched to a gene; V was cut back by 4 bases and J by 2 bases. The CDR3 length is 23 residues. For the CDR3, the DNA is TGTGCCAGCAGTTCTAGGACCTTAAAAGGGGTACTAGCGGGAGTTAGTAACACCGGGGAGCTGTTTTTT. Translated, it gives CASSSRTLKGVLAGVSNTGELFF.

This sequence joins TRBV29-1 and TRBJ1-1, with 10 bases identical to TRBD1. J lost 0 bases, V lost 7 bases, and 29 bases had no gene match. Germline-derived CDR1 and CDR2 are SQVTM and ANQGSEA. This CDR3 contains 22 residues. The CDR3 loop is CSAKGSPFLTGGGVDLNTEAFF. CDR3 DNA sequence: TGCAGCGCCAAAGGGTCCCCCTTTCTGACAGGGGGCGGGGTAGACTTGAACACTGAAGCTTTCTTT.

In the case of this clone: Other nucleotide sequences in the sample specify the same CDR3. This chain joins TRBV3-1 (or the pseudogene TRBV3-2) and TRBJ1-5; D is perhaps TRBD1 (5 bases). Germline CDR1 LGHDT, CDR2 YNNKEL (reference sequence). CDR3 length: 15 amino acids. Between the trimmed V and J ends, which lost 1 base and 0 bases, there was a span of 7 bases. As DNA, the CDR3 is TGTGCCAGCAGCCAAGGAACAGGTAGCAATCAGCCCCAGCATTTT. This gives the protein CASSQGTGSNQPQHF.

The V and J genes are TRBV4-1 and TRBJ2-3, with D possibly matching TRBD2 (5 bases). The germline V gene encodes CDR1 MGHRA and CDR2 YSYEKL. The CDR3 is 15 amino acids. Trimming removed 4 bases at V and 4 bases at J, with 15 bases between. CDR3 coding DNA: TGCGCCAGCAGCCTCACACCGGCGGGCGCAGATACGCAGTATTTT. It encodes CASSLTPAGADTQYF.

The rearrangement uses TRBV5-1 and TRBJ1-1; tentatively, D is TRBD1 (5 bases). CDR1 SGHRS and CDR2 YFSETQ come from the germline V gene. V shed 0 bases and J shed 4 bases, with 7 bases lying between them. This CDR3 contains 13 residues. CDR3 nucleotides: TGCGCCAGCAGCTTGGAGGGGCGCACTGAAGCTTTCTTT. Its protein is CASSLEGRTEAFF.

This chain joins TRBV5-1 and TRBJ2-2, with D possibly being TRBD2 (5 bases). Germline loops: CDR1 SGHRS, CDR2 YFSETQ. The CDR3 loop spans 14 amino acids. V was clipped by 0 bases and J by 6 bases, with 9 bases between them. This CDR3 is CASSLVGESGELFF. The CDR3 DNA reads as TGCGCCAGCAGCTTGGTGGGAGAATCCGGGGAGCTGTTTTTT.

This chain links TRBV6-1 with TRBJ2-2; D unclear. V shed 2 bases and J shed 1 base, with 11 bases lying between them. Germline V lookup: CDR1 MNHNS, CDR2 SASEGT. The length of the CDR3 is 16 residues. CDR3 amino acids: CASSEKRVRNTGELFF. CDR3 sequence (DNA): TGTGCCAGCAGTGAAAAGAGAGTAAGGAACACCGGGGAGCTGTTTTTT.